These T cell receptor beta chains were read from a single sample in a study of regulatory T cells in long-lasting Graves disease. Using its own MiXCR run on the multiplex PCR reads, TCRdb lists one record per CDR3 protein. Among about 430,000 distinct CDR3 sequences, roughly 15% were seen once, and the ten largest hold approximately 8%. These data also featured in a second study, about T cells in Graves' hyperthyroidism and ophthalmopathy.

The sample was peripheral blood mononuclear cells (PBMCs), taken at new diagnosis, from a patient treated with antithyroid drugs. Every receptor here comes from a middle-aged woman with Graves disease. Each CDR3 is given with its conserved first and last residue. D genes are given only for firm matches.

v_call: TRBV12-3/TRBV12-4
d_call: TRBD2
cdr3_aa: CASTGLAGPGELFF

v_call: TRBV19
d_call: .
cdr3_aa: CASSIGGRVNTEAFF

v_call: TRBV28
d_call: .
cdr3_aa: CASSFKYQETQYF

v_call: TRBV11-2
d_call: TRBD1
cdr3_aa: CASTSGGSTDTQYF

v_call: TRBV11-2
d_call: .
cdr3_aa: CASSLERRTEQFF

v_call: TRBV2
d_call: .
cdr3_aa: CASSGGRAPVDTQYF

v_call: TRBV19
d_call: .
cdr3_aa: CASSPAFSNTEAFF

v_call: TRBV20-1
d_call: TRBD2
cdr3_aa: CSTSPTSAMNTGELFF

v_call: TRBV24-1
d_call: .
cdr3_aa: CATSDPGGSYNEQFF

v_call: TRBV12-3/TRBV12-4
d_call: .
cdr3_aa: CASSPGSSREETQYF

v_call: TRBV18
d_call: .
cdr3_aa: CASSPLTAYGYTF

v_call: TRBV4-2
d_call: .
cdr3_aa: CASSPSGGLPPYF

v_call: TRBV15
d_call: TRBD2
cdr3_aa: CATSRELAGAYEQYF

v_call: TRBV20-1
d_call: TRBD1
cdr3_aa: CSARGWTGRLDSPLHF

v_call: TRBV20-1
d_call: .
cdr3_aa: CSATAGNSNQPQHF

v_call: TRBV2
d_call: .
cdr3_aa: CASGGGNTWHEKLFF

v_call: TRBV12-5
d_call: .
cdr3_aa: CASGLVLRHFSYEQYF

v_call: TRBV12-3/TRBV12-4
d_call: TRBD2
cdr3_aa: CASSSLVAGDSYNEQFF

v_call: TRBV4-1
d_call: TRBD2
cdr3_aa: CASSQDRGRENEQFF

v_call: TRBV2
d_call: .
cdr3_aa: CASSEGGRGTDTQYF

v_call: TRBV15
d_call: .
cdr3_aa: CATTQGGGLRNIQYF

v_call: TRBV5-6
d_call: .
cdr3_aa: CASSLKRPTGELFF

v_call: TRBV28
d_call: .
cdr3_aa: CGVGSTDTQYF

v_call: TRBV11-3
d_call: .
cdr3_aa: CASSTYRDSGNTIYF

v_call: TRBV24-1
d_call: .
cdr3_aa: CATSDSQGDRTEAFF

v_call: TRBV11-1
d_call: .
cdr3_aa: CASRFIRGGELFF

v_call: TRBV28
d_call: .
cdr3_aa: CASSPGTKSQYF

v_call: TRBV3-1
d_call: TRBD2
cdr3_aa: CASSQGLSGRARTQYF

v_call: TRBV7-9
d_call: .
cdr3_aa: CASSLGEGFQETQYF

v_call: TRBV11-2
d_call: .
cdr3_aa: CASSLDSQSAVQETQYF

v_call: TRBV20-1
d_call: TRBD1
cdr3_aa: CSLRQGALYGYTF

v_call: TRBV18
d_call: .
cdr3_aa: CANFRTRDTEAFF

v_call: TRBV6-1
d_call: TRBD2
cdr3_aa: CASISGGDTSYEQYF

v_call: TRBV7-9
d_call: TRBD1
cdr3_aa: CASSLVGTGSYEQYF

v_call: TRBV4-1
d_call: TRBD2
cdr3_aa: CASSLQLAGEYNEQFF

v_call: TRBV5-1
d_call: .
cdr3_aa: CASSLAATYEQYF

v_call: TRBV5-1
d_call: TRBD2
cdr3_aa: CASSHTSDYEQYF

v_call: TRBV28
d_call: .
cdr3_aa: CATLRTYEQYF

v_call: TRBV27
d_call: TRBD1
cdr3_aa: CASSGTGKNNEQFF

v_call: TRBV5-1
d_call: TRBD2
cdr3_aa: CASSFGTSGREPTNTGELFF

v_call: TRBV11-3
d_call: TRBD1
cdr3_aa: CASSLTLPTGDGGYTF

v_call: TRBV20-1
d_call: TRBD2
cdr3_aa: CSARDRLAAQETQYF

v_call: TRBV7-9
d_call: .
cdr3_aa: CASSSALRDYEQYF

v_call: TRBV13
d_call: .
cdr3_aa: CASSQRTKSSYNEQLF

v_call: TRBV15
d_call: TRBD2
cdr3_aa: CATSRAPGLAGKFF

v_call: TRBV12-3/TRBV12-4
d_call: .
cdr3_aa: CASSLAGEGSYGYTF

v_call: TRBV20-1
d_call: .
cdr3_aa: CSANLGSYEQYF

v_call: TRBV2
d_call: TRBD1
cdr3_aa: CASRRQGTYEQYF

v_call: TRBV28
d_call: TRBD1
cdr3_aa: CASSFGQGVYEQYF

v_call: TRBV6-5
d_call: .
cdr3_aa: CASSYSPQGSQPQHF

v_call: TRBV12-3/TRBV12-4
d_call: .
cdr3_aa: CASSFAGHNEQFF

v_call: TRBV19
d_call: .
cdr3_aa: CATLKGYTGELFF

v_call: TRBV10-3
d_call: .
cdr3_aa: CAISEAEISGANVLTF

v_call: TRBV2
d_call: .
cdr3_aa: CASSGRPGFWETQYF

v_call: TRBV12-5
d_call: .
cdr3_aa: CASGLGQQAQHF

v_call: TRBV2
d_call: TRBD1
cdr3_aa: CASSAPGQGFGYTF

v_call: TRBV7-9
d_call: .
cdr3_aa: CASSSDPDNYGYTF

v_call: TRBV20-1
d_call: .
cdr3_aa: CSARLQGNTEAFF

v_call: TRBV12-3/TRBV12-4
d_call: .
cdr3_aa: CASSLAASANEQFF

v_call: TRBV9
d_call: TRBD2
cdr3_aa: CASSPSGTSGFFEQFF